What follows is one T cell receptor (beta chain) and its context. Its antigen is unknown. This entry comes from a study of spatial heterogeneity in lung cancer. TCRdb redid the calling of the 5' RACE reads with MiXCR, one entry per CDR3 protein. Of some 97,000 distinct CDR3 sequences in the sample, nearly 4.5% were seen once. Germline V gives CDR1 SGHRS, CDR2 YFSETQ. Trimming removed 7 bases at V and 6 bases at J, with 20 bases between. This CDR3 has 15 amino acids. Noted time point: sample taken at primary tumor resection. The cohort: around 77 early-stage, untreated non-small cell lung cancer patients. Sequencing was performed on whole RNA extracted from tumor and nontumor lung tissue, or from frozen PBMC, and the material was left unsorted. Findings and limits, study-wide: Counts that tracked tumor mutation counts were those of expanded intratumoral alpha and beta TCRs.

The origin of this receptor is a male donor with early-stage non-small cell lung cancer. Source: lung tumor tissue, taken at surgery. The chain recombines TRBV5-1 with TRBJ2-1; D is unresolved. The CDR3 here is CASEAYGSIGNEQFF. The CDR3 bases are TGCGCCAGCGAGGCGTACGGGTCGATAGGCAATGAGCAGTTCTTC. The variable domain in full, with the rest retrieved from reference TRBV5-1 and TRBJ2-1, is KAGVTQTPRYLIKTRGQQVTLSCSPISGHRSVSWYQQTPGQGLQFLFEYFSETQRNKGNFPGRFSGRQFSNSRSEMNVSTLELGDSALYLCASEAYGSIGNEQFFGPGTRLTVL.